A single sample gave rise to the 22 T cell receptor beta chains below, sequenced in a study of T cells in Graves' hyperthyroidism and ophthalmopathy. Amplified TCR beta CDR3 regions came from RNA transcripts. TCR CDR3 regions were first amplified by RT-PCR with HTBI primers. One entry per CDR3 protein, called by TCRdb with MiXCR from the multiplex PCR reads. The table records about 510,000 distinct CDR3 sequences, approximately 14% of them present only once. The sequencing sample was made of blood. These receptors were collected from a woman in her 40s with Graves' hyperthyroidism.

This clonotype was picked up a small number of times. This chain links TRBV29-1 with TRBJ1-1; TRBD1 might be the D (5 bases). The CDR3 runs 17 residues. V lost 4 bases and J 4 bases, leaving 25 bases between the germline ends. The germline V gene encodes CDR1 SQVTM and CDR2 ANQGSEA. The CDR3 DNA is TGCAGCGTTGTGCCCGCCGACCGGATCCCCGGGGGCACTGAAGCTTTCTTT. This encodes CSVVPADRIPGGTEAFF.

This clonotype has only one observation. The J gene is TRBJ2-3, the V gene TRBV24-1; 11 nucleotides match TRBD1. The CDR3 length is 16 residues. In germline, CDR1 is KGHDR, CDR2 SFDVKD. V shed 4 bases, J shed 5 bases, and the junction held 7 bases outside the gene matches. The CDR3 reads CATSDPSGTGGDTQYF. The CDR3 nucleotides are TGTGCCACCAGTGACCCATCCGGGACAGGGGGAGATACGCAGTATTTT.

This clonotype has more than one count but fewer than ten. The V and J genes are TRBV7-2 and TRBJ1-4; no reliable D call. Germline CDR1 is SGHTA and CDR2 is FQGNSA. V lost 5 bases to trimming and J lost 7 bases, with 14 bases between them. The CDR3 sequence is 14 residues long. The DNA of the CDR3 is TGTGCCAGCAGCCCCCAGGTGGGCGGTGAAAAACTGTTTTTT. This translates into CASSPQVGGEKLFF.

This chain joins TRBV28 and TRBJ2-1; perhaps TRBD1 as D (6 bases). V was shortened by 5 bases and J by 11 bases, with 13 bases between the two germline ends. CDR1 and CDR2 from the germline V gene are MDHEN and SYDVKM. This CDR3 region has 12 residues. DNA of the CDR3: TGTGCCAGCAGTCACTTGGACAGTAAGCAGTTCTTC. This gives the protein CASSHLDSKQFF.

This clonotype has more than one count but fewer than ten. The rearrangement links TRBV19 to TRBJ1-2, with D maybe TRBD1 (5 bases). CDR1 and CDR2 (germline): LNHDA, SQIVND (reference sequence). The germline V and J ends were trimmed by 3 bases and 5 bases, with 13 bases remaining between them. The CDR3 is 14 amino acids. This chain's CDR3 is CASSILGERYGYTF. The DNA for the CDR3 is TGTGCCAGTAGTATCCTGGGGGAGAGGTATGGCTACACCTTC.

As concerns this clonotype: This sequence may be a read error, since a much larger clone differs from it by one base. V and J are TRBV24-1 and TRBJ2-6; TRBD1 aligns across 11 bases. This CDR3 has 18 residues. Germline V gives CDR1 KGHDR, CDR2 SFDVKD. The CDR3 DNA reads TGTGCCACCAGTGAAGGACAGGGGGCCTACTCTGGGGCCAACGTCCCGACTTTC. Amino acids: CATSEGQGAYSGANVPTF.

This clonotype was counted many times. The chain carries TRBV5-1 and TRBJ2-3; D call uncertain. Trimming removed 0 bases at V and 0 bases at J, with 8 bases between. Germline V gene sequence: CDR1 SGHRS, CDR2 YFSETQ. This CDR3 has 15 residues. The CDR3 region has the DNA TGCGCCAGCAGCTTGGACGCCCAAAGCACAGATACGCAGTATTTT. It specifies CASSLDAQSTDTQYF. The full variable domain, in which reference TRBV5-1 and TRBJ2-3 provide the parts outside the CDR3, is KAGVTQTPRYLIKTRGQQVTLSCSPISGHRSVSWYQQTPGQGLQFLFEYFSETQRNKGNFPGRFSGRQFSNSRSEMNVSTLELGDSALYLCASSLDAQSTDTQYFGPGTRLTVL.

The V gene is TRBV10-3, the J gene TRBJ2-3; TRBD2 might be the D (5 bases). V lost 6 bases and J lost 4, with 11 bases in between. Germline CDR1 is ENHRY and CDR2 is SYGVKD. The CDR3 runs 13 residues. This CDR3 is CAISADGADTQYF. For the CDR3, the DNA is TGTGCCATCAGCGCCGACGGGGCAGATACGCAGTATTTT.

The V call is TRBV28, the J call TRBJ1-4, with 9 bases that match TRBD1. With 6 bases clipped from V and 10 bases from J, the junction kept 12 bases outside the gene matches. The CDR3 extends over 15 amino acids. Per the germline V gene, CDR1 is MDHEN and CDR2 is SYDVKM. CDR3: CASSPPTGGGGKLFF. For the CDR3, the DNA is TGTGCCAGCAGCCCCCCGACAGGGGGAGGTGGAAAACTGTTTTTT. The full variable domain, rest sourced from reference TRBV28 and TRBJ1-4, is DVKVTQSSRYLVKRTGEKVFLECVQDMDHENMFWYRQDPGLGLRLIYFSYDVKMKEKGDIPEGYSVSREKKERFSLILESASTNQTSMYLCASSPPTGGGGKLFFGSGTQLSVL.

In its sample, this clonotype was seen many times. V and J are TRBV3-1 and TRBJ2-5; the D gene is possibly TRBD1 (6 bases). CDR3 length: 17 amino acids. V was pared by 1 base and J by 2 bases, with 17 bases between. The V gene's germline CDR1 is LGHDT and CDR2 YNNKEL (reference sequence). Written as DNA, the CDR3 is TGTGCCAGCAGCCAAGCGGAATGGTGGGGGCGACAAGAGACCCAGTACTTC. Translated, it gives CASSQAEWWGRQETQYF.

This chain joins TRBV20-1 and TRBJ2-1; a weak D match, TRBD2 (5 bases). Germline CDR1 is DFQATT and CDR2 is SNEGSKA (reference sequence). V lost 6 bases to trimming and J lost 6 bases, with 15 bases between them. CDR3 length: 13 residues. CDR3 nucleotide sequence: TGCAGTGCGCCCGGGAAAAACCCCAATGAGCAGTTCTTC. Its protein product is CSAPGKNPNEQFF.

This clonotype was counted at least ten times. This chain connects TRBV12-3 or TRBV12-4 to TRBJ1-1; perhaps TRBD1 as D (6 bases). The CDR3 runs 12 residues. V lost 4 bases, J lost 10 bases, and 13 bases lay in between. The CDR3 DNA follows: TGTGCCAGCAGTTCAACAGGGATTCGAGCTTTCTTT. Protein: CASSSTGIRAFF.

This clonotype appeared many times. The rearrangement uses TRBV28 and TRBJ2-1, with 9 bases matching TRBD2. The CDR3 sequence is 15 residues long. J was trimmed by 3 bases and V by 5 bases; bases with no gene match: 5. Germline-derived CDR1 and CDR2 are MDHEN and SYDVKM. The CDR3 DNA sequence: TGTGCCAGCAGTGTTAGCGGGAGTGGCTACAATGAGCAGTTCTTC. Protein sequence: CASSVSGSGYNEQFF.

This clonotype was detected a few times. V is TRBV15 and J is TRBJ2-7; perhaps D is TRBD1 or TRBD2 (5 bases each). CDR3 length: 13 residues. Deletions cut 4 bases from V and 4 bases from J, with 11 bases between. The germline V gene has CDR1 LNHNV and CDR2 YYDKDF (reference sequence). This chain's CDR3 is CATSMVRGYEQYF. CDR3 nucleotide sequence: TGTGCCACCAGCATGGTGAGGGGTTACGAGCAGTACTTC.

The gene calls are TRBV19 and TRBJ2-7; D not certain. CDR1 is LNHDA and CDR2 is SQIVND in the germline V gene (reference sequence). Trimming pared 0 bases from V and 3 bases from J, leaving 6 bases between. The CDR3 has 13 residues. As DNA, the CDR3 is TGTGCCAGTAGTATAGACAGCTACTACGAGCAGTACTTC. It yields the protein CASSIDSYYEQYF.

The table lists this clonotype with many counts. This sequence joins TRBV20-1 and TRBJ2-7; no clear D gene. This CDR3 region has 13 residues. The germline CDR1 and CDR2 sequences are DFQATT and SNEGSKA (reference sequence). Trimming shortened V by 0 bases and J by 3 bases, and 9 bases separated the two germline ends. CDR3 nucleotides: TGCAGTGCTAGAGATCCCGGACGCTACGAGCAGTACTTC. Translation gives CSARDPGRYEQYF.

The chain uses TRBV29-1 and TRBJ2-7; 7 nucleotides match TRBD1. The CDR3 totals 15 residues. With 0 bases clipped from V and 1 base from J, the junction kept 6 bases outside the gene matches. CDR1 and CDR2 from the germline V gene are SQVTM and ANQGSEA. CDR3 sequence: CSVEDEARGSYEQYF. In DNA form, the CDR3 reads TGCAGCGTTGAAGATGAGGCCAGGGGGTCCTACGAGCAGTACTTC.

This clonotype was found many times. The chain links TRBV10-2 to TRBJ2-3, with 9 positions matching TRBD2. V lost 3 bases and J lost 5; bases outside the gene matches: 6. Germline V gives CDR1 WSHSY, CDR2 SAAADI. This CDR3 has 15 residues. CDR3 DNA sequence: TGCGCCAGCAGTGAAGTAGCGGGAGCGAGAGATACGCAGTATTTT. Its translation: CASSEVAGARDTQYF.

This clonotype was seen repeatedly, ten times or more. V and J are TRBV30 and TRBJ2-3; D gene uncertain. Germline CDR1 is GTSNPN and CDR2 is SVGIG (reference sequence). The CDR3 has 12 residues. Deletions cut 5 bases from V and 9 bases from J, with 15 bases between. CDR3 protein: CAWSPQDTTQYF. The DNA for the CDR3 is TGTGCCTGGTCCCCTCAGGATACAACGCAGTATTTT.

In its sample, this clonotype was seen many times. The chain recombines TRBV4-2 with TRBJ2-7, with TRBD1 as a possible D gene (5 bases). The V gene's germline CDR1 is LGHNA and CDR2 YNFKEQ. Trimming shortened V by 1 base and J by 3 bases, and 16 bases separated the two germline ends. The length of the CDR3 is 16 residues. For the CDR3, the DNA is TGTGCCAGCAGCCAAGCCGAACCAGGGATTAACTACGAGCAGTACTTC. Its translation: CASSQAEPGINYEQYF.

At least ten counts were recorded for this clonotype. J is TRBJ2-3 and V is TRBV28; TRBD2 is a possible D gene (5 bases). The CDR3 spans 15 residues. From germline, CDR1 is MDHEN and CDR2 SYDVKM. V was pared by 5 bases and J by 6 bases, with 18 bases between. CDR3 loop: CASSRTGLTGDTQYF. The CDR3 region has the DNA TGTGCCAGCAGTCGAACGGGTTTGACGGGGGATACGCAGTATTTT.

As regards this clonotype: No conserved phenylalanine or tryptophan is present at the end of the CDR3, so a read error is the likely explanation. The V gene is TRBV4-1, the J gene TRBJ1-5; tentatively, D is TRBD1 (6 bases). Trimming took off 4 bases at V and 6 bases at J, with 16 bases between the two ends. The CDR3 sequence is 15 residues long. The germline V gene encodes CDR1 MGHRA and CDR2 YSYEKL. The CDR3, as DNA: TGCGCCAGCAGCCTCGCCGTGGACAGAACTCAGCCCCAGCATCTT. It translates to CASSLAVDRTQPQHL.